A single sample is the source of the 22 T cell receptor beta chains below, sequenced in a study of blood T cells in healthy people across ages. Then a second PCR, running roughly 7 to 11 cycles, was carried out with a sample-barcoded 5' primer and a J-beta primer mix. TCRdb reprocessed the 5' RACE reads with MiXCR, giving one entry per CDR3 protein. This table holds approximately 880,000 distinct CDR3 sequences, roughly 43% found once. Sequencing input: blood. These receptors originate from a man in his thirties or forties in good health.

V usage is TRBV20-1 and J usage is TRBJ2-3; 10 nucleotides line up with TRBD2. Germline values: CDR1 DFQATT, CDR2 SNEGSKA (reference sequence). Trimming cost V 6 bases and J 6 bases; bases outside gene matches: 15. This CDR3 contains 16 residues. The CDR3 DNA reads TGCAGTGCCCGTTCCGGGACTAGCGAAGCGGGGGATACGCAGTATTTT. Its translation: CSARSGTSEAGDTQYF.

At least ten counts were recorded for this clonotype. This rearrangement joins TRBV7-9 to TRBJ2-2; 7 bases fit TRBD2. With 5 bases clipped from V and 1 base from J, the junction kept 4 bases outside the gene matches. Germline V gene lookup returns CDR1 SEHNR and CDR2 FQNEAQ (reference sequence). CDR3 length equals 15 residues. CDR3 loop: CASSLGGVNTGELFF. The CDR3 nucleotides read TGTGCCAGCAGCCTGGGGGGGGTGAACACCGGGGAGCTGTTTTTT.

This clonotype was seen a handful of times. The gene calls are TRBV4-3 and TRBJ1-1, with D possibly matching TRBD1 (6 bases). The V gene lost 1 base and the J gene lost 0 bases, with 9 bases spanning the gap. This CDR3 is 15 amino acids long. Germline-derived CDR1 and CDR2 are LGHNA and YSLEER. DNA for the CDR3: TGCGCCAGCAGCCAAGCAGGGGTCATGAACACTGAAGCTTTCTTT. It codes for CASSQAGVMNTEAFF.

CDR3 region: CSAMLMTAYNEQFF. The CDR3 bases are TGCAGTGCTATGCTCATGACGGCTTACAATGAGCAGTTCTTC. The chain is built from TRBV20-1 and TRBJ2-1, with unresolved D. The CDR3 consists of 14 residues. Trimming shortened V by 4 bases and J by 4 bases, and 14 bases separated the two germline ends. Germline CDR1 and CDR2: DFQATT and SNEGSKA (reference sequence).

The DNA of the CDR3 is TGTGCCAGCACCGCCCCCGGACAGGGAACAGATACGCAGTATTTT. It specifies CASTAPGQGTDTQYF. The gene calls are TRBV7-9 and TRBJ2-3, with TRBD1 matching 8 bases. V lost 7 bases to trimming and J lost 3 bases; unmatched junction nucleotides: 9. The germline CDR1 and CDR2 sequences are SEHNR and FQNEAQ (reference sequence). The CDR3 is 15 amino acids.

V usage is TRBV7-2 and J usage is TRBJ2-2, with 9 positions matching TRBD2. CDR1 and CDR2 from the germline V gene are SGHTA and FQGNSA. The CDR3 is made up of 13 amino acids. V trimming: 5 bases; J trimming: 6 bases; junction bases outside the gene matches: 1. The CDR3 sequence is CASSRLAAGELFF. The CDR3 bases are TGTGCCAGCAGCCGACTAGCGGCCGGGGAGCTGTTTTTT.

This clonotype has more than one count but fewer than ten. V gene TRBV9 combines with J gene TRBJ2-6, with D possibly TRBD2 on 5 matching bases. The CDR3 is 18 residues long. V shed 0 bases and J shed 1 base, with 14 bases lying between them. Germline assignment: CDR1 SGDLS and CDR2 YYNGEE. The DNA for the CDR3 is TGTGCCAGCAGCGTAGGGTTGCCTAAGCGGTCTGGGGCCAACGTCCTGACTTTC. This encodes CASSVGLPKRSGANVLTF.

The J gene is TRBJ2-7, the V gene TRBV28; 7 bases agree with TRBD1. CDR1 and CDR2 from the germline V gene are MDHEN and SYDVKM. The junction had 14 bases not matched to a gene; V was cut back by 6 bases and J by 3 bases. The CDR3 consists of 16 residues. CDR3 loop: CASRGAGGQRYYEQYF. CDR3 nucleotides: TGTGCCAGCAGGGGTGCAGGGGGACAGCGTTACTACGAGCAGTACTTC.

The CDR3 is CASSSGLARGLEQYF. CDR3 bases: TGTGCCAGCAGCTCCGGACTAGCGCGGGGGTTGGAGCAGTACTTC. The chain joins TRBV13 to TRBJ2-7; 9 bases are shared with TRBD2. Unmatched junction bases numbered 11, after V lost 4 bases and J lost 7 bases. CDR1 PRHDT and CDR2 FYEKMQ come from the germline V gene (reference sequence). The CDR3 extends over 15 amino acids.

This clonotype was seen a few times. This chain links TRBV5-1 with TRBJ2-3, with 9 bases that match TRBD2. This CDR3 is 14 amino acids long. Trimming at V came to 2 bases and at J to 4 bases, leaving 2 bases not matched to a gene. The germline gives CDR1 SGHRS, CDR2 YFSETQ. CDR3 loop: CASSFSGGSDTQYF. The CDR3 DNA is TGCGCCAGCAGCTTTAGCGGGGGCTCAGATACGCAGTATTTT. Looking up the rest from reference TRBV5-1 and TRBJ2-3 gives the full variable domain: KAGVTQTPRYLIKTRGQQVTLSCSPISGHRSVSWYQQTPGQGLQFLFEYFSETQRNKGNFPGRFSGRQFSNSRSEMNVSTLELGDSALYLCASSFSGGSDTQYFGPGTRLTVL.

This clonotype was detected a few times. This sequence joins TRBV28 and TRBJ1-1; TRBD1 aligns across 8 bases. This CDR3 has 15 amino acids. J lost 0 bases, V lost 5 bases, and 5 bases had no gene match. In germline, CDR1 is MDHEN, CDR2 SYDVKM. The CDR3 coding sequence is TGTGCCAGCAGTCCAGGGGACAGGCTGAACACTGAAGCTTTCTTT. The encoded protein is CASSPGDRLNTEAFF. Combining the CDR3 with reference TRBV28 and TRBJ1-1 gives the whole variable domain DVKVTQSSRYLVKRTGEKVFLECVQDMDHENMFWYRQDPGLGLRLIYFSYDVKMKEKGDIPEGYSVSREKKERFSLILESASTNQTSMYLCASSPGDRLNTEAFFGQGTRLTVV.

V and J are TRBV20-1 and TRBJ2-6; TRBD2 might be the D (5 bases). V was cut by 1 base and J by 0 bases, with 13 bases left in between. The CDR3 contains 17 residues. The germline V gene has CDR1 DFQATT and CDR2 SNEGSKA (reference sequence). For the CDR3, the DNA is TGCAGTGCTAGAGTGGGCCTCCGGGGCTCTGGGGCCAACGTCCTGACTTTC. Amino acid sequence: CSARVGLRGSGANVLTF.

Turning to this clonotype: Mismatch with germline at one junction end may stem from a read error. The chain combines TRBV20-1 with TRBJ1-3; D uncertain. Germline V gene lookup returns CDR1 DFQATT and CDR2 SNEGSKA (reference sequence). CDR3 length: 14 residues. The CDR3 protein is CSTSEPFSGNTIYF. Written as DNA, the CDR3 is TGCAGTACTAGTGAACCCTTCTCTGGAAACACCATATATTTT.

This clonotype has more than one count but fewer than ten. The gene calls are TRBV6-5 and TRBJ1-1; 10 bases are a match to TRBD1. The germline CDR1 and CDR2 sequences are MNHEY and SVGAGI. CDR3 length equals 15 residues. Unmatched junction bases numbered 6, after V lost 6 bases and J lost 2 bases. CDR3 nucleotide sequence: TGTGCCAGCAGCCGGGACAGGGGCCCTAACACTGAAGCTTTCTTT. It codes for CASSRDRGPNTEAFF.

V is TRBV2 and J is TRBJ1-1, with D possibly TRBD1 on 6 matching bases. The germline V gene encodes CDR1 SNHLY and CDR2 FYNNEI. This CDR3 is built from 18 residues. The V end was cut by 6 bases, the J end by 3 bases, with 26 bases between. CDR3 loop: CASRESRGGRNEYTEAFF. The DNA for the CDR3 is TGTGCCAGCAGGGAGTCGAGAGGGGGGCGGAATGAGTACACTGAAGCTTTCTTT.

On this clonotype: An end of the junction differs from the germline gene, which may be a read error. The chain uses TRBV7-3 and TRBJ2-7; D might be TRBD2 (8 bases). Germline assignment: CDR1 SGHTA and CDR2 FQGTGA. This CDR3 comprises 16 residues. The DNA for the CDR3 is TGTACCAGCAGCTTACACGGGGGGGACAGCTTCTACGAGCAGTACTTC. Protein sequence: CTSSLHGGDSFYEQYF.

This rearrangement joins TRBV12-3 or TRBV12-4 to TRBJ1-2; 8 nucleotides align to TRBD1. Losses at the gene ends were 1 base for V and 11 bases for J; bases not matched to a gene: 12. There are 15 residues in the CDR3. The CDR3 protein is CASSLVSARGQGYTF. In DNA, the CDR3 is TGTGCCAGCAGTTTAGTATCAGCCAGGGGGCAAGGTTACACCTTC.

V usage is TRBV4-1 and J usage is TRBJ2-1; the D is unclear. CDR1 and CDR2 from the germline V gene are MGHRA and YSYEKL. CDR3 size: 16 residues. V lost 5 bases and J lost 0, with 14 bases in between. CDR3 nucleotides: TGCGCCAGCAGCTCCGGGCAGGCTAGCTCCTACAATGAGCAGTTCTTC. It codes for CASSSGQASSYNEQFF.

This clonotype was counted only a few times. The V gene is TRBV4-3, the J gene TRBJ1-5; D not certain. The CDR3 is 15 amino acids. Between the trimmed V and J ends, which lost 0 bases and 7 bases, there was a span of 13 bases. Germline assignment: CDR1 LGHNA and CDR2 YSLEER. CDR3 DNA sequence: TGCGCCAGCAGCCAAGACCGCGGCAGCAGCCAGCCCCAGCATTTT. Protein: CASSQDRGSSQPQHF.

The chain employs TRBV20-1 and TRBJ1-4; possibly TRBD1 for D (5 bases). The germline V gene has CDR1 DFQATT and CDR2 SNEGSKA (reference sequence). This CDR3 region has 10 residues. The V and J ends lost 5 bases and 12 bases respectively, with 10 bases between them. DNA of the CDR3: TGCAGTGCTGGGGGTGTGGAACTGTTTTTT. Translation: CSAGGVELFF.

The chain joins TRBV7-2 to TRBJ2-6; D is possibly TRBD1 (5 bases). The CDR3 extends over 12 amino acids. CDR1 is SGHTA, CDR2 FQGNSA, per germline. V gave up 1 base and J gave up 15 bases, with 10 bases separating them. The CDR3 is CASSLVFGHLTF. The CDR3 region has the DNA TGTGCCAGCAGCTTAGTTTTCGGACACCTGACTTTC.

This clonotype was recorded a few times. The chain combines TRBV7-9 with TRBJ2-5, with D hard to call. Trimming pared 1 base from V and 0 bases from J, leaving 9 bases between. Germline V CDR1 and CDR2: SEHNR, FQNEAQ (reference sequence). The CDR3 consists of 15 residues. The CDR3 loop reads CASSLGSSDQETQYF. In DNA, the CDR3 is TGTGCCAGCAGCTTAGGGTCCTCCGACCAAGAGACCCAGTACTTC.